This TCR beta chain was captured by sequencing in a study of early T cells in non-severe SARS-CoV-2 infection. Study-wide findings and caveats: Clonotype matching in VDJdb favored anti-spike CD8 responses and did not capture private and CD4 specificities.

Each single cDNA molecule received a unique molecular identifier. TCRdb reanalysed the 5' RACE reads using MiXCR and keeps one entry per CDR3 protein. The sample shows about 36,000 distinct CDR3 sequences, less than 8% of them seen only once. This clonotype came up many times. Its antigen is not known. CDR1 and CDR2 from the germline V gene are SGHTA and FQGTGA. Trimming shortened V by 5 bases and J by 6 bases, and 13 bases separated the two germline ends. This CDR3 is built from 13 residues. This receptor was obtained from an adult who was a healthcare worker with PCR-confirmed SARS-CoV-2 infection or an uninfected control (not recorded which). The input for sequencing was whole blood, taken at baseline. The chain couples TRBV7-3 to TRBJ1-1, with D unclear. The CDR3 reads CASSLTWEAEAFF. The CDR3 nucleotides read TGTGCCAGCAGCCTCACTTGGGAGGCTGAAGCTTTCTTT. The full variable domain, in which reference TRBV7-3 and TRBJ1-1 provide the parts outside the CDR3, is GAGVSQTPSNKVTEKGKYVELRCDPISGHTALYWYRQSLGQGPEFLIYFQGTGAADDSGLPNDRFFAVRPEGSVSTLKIQRTERGDSAVYLCASSLTWEAEAFFGQGTRLTVV.